The entry below describes one TCR beta chain. The antigen is undetermined. Distinct nucleotide sequences in the sample also encode this CDR3. The sample is drawn from a study of graft-versus-host responses after intestinal transplantation. Turning to the study itself: In this cohort, recipients had multivisceral, liver-intestinal, or isolated intestinal transplants. Points from the study as a whole: Some GvH clones appeared in ileal mucosa or blood before recipient bone marrow.

Clones were sequenced by immunoSEQ multiplex PCR, and TCRdb holds only the in-frame ones, with some missing. Among fewer than 85,000 clones listed, roughly 90% were seen once. The input for sequencing was unstimulated CD8+ T cells sorted from spleen or lymph node cells, taken before intestinal transplant. The clonotype was recovered from a human donor who received an intestinal transplant.

The CDR3 here is CASSPGQLYEQYF. DNA for the CDR3: TGTGCCAGCAGCCCGGGACAGCTCTACGAGCAGTACTTC. The chain links TRBV7-9 to TRBJ2-7, with 7 bases lining up with TRBD1. V was pared by 5 bases and J by 3 bases, with 4 bases of the junction left unmatched. CDR1 is SEHNR and CDR2 is FQNEAQ in the germline V gene (reference sequence). The CDR3 spans 13 residues.